The T cell receptor beta chain under discussion was sequenced for a study of a mutant IDH1 vaccine in newly diagnosed glioma. Across the study: Vaccine administration was initiated 4-6 weeks following radiotherapy alone, or with temozolomide cycles. Males made up around 62% and females about 40% of treated patients, whose mean age was 40.4 years.

Time point of the sample: week 11, during vaccination. Topical imiquimod was applied with each vaccine dose, which held 300 ug of mutant IDH1 20-mer peptide. The donor cohort comprised cases of new WHO grade 3 or 4 IDH1-mutant, ATRX-lost astrocytoma. CDR1 and CDR2 (germline): MGHRA, YSYEKL. Trimming cost V 0 bases and J 8 bases; bases outside gene matches: 12. This CDR3 spans 16 amino acids. Study conclusions and caveats: Of the patients, about 95% had vaccine-induced immune responses.

Details on this clone: Its antigen remains unknown.

Assay: immunoSEQ multiplex PCR; the TCRdb copy retains only in-frame clones and omits some. Altogether tens of thousands of clones are present, about 70% being singletons, with the ten largest covering 8% to 13%. This clonotype was sampled from a man aged 18 to 35 with glioma. Some clones in this sample may be carry-over from other donors' samples. This sequence joins TRBV4-1 and TRBJ1-2, with 7 bases matching TRBD1. The sample was peripheral blood mononuclear cells (PBMCs), taken from a glioma patient whose treatment included an IDH1 peptide vaccine. The CDR3 coding sequence is TGCGCCAGCAGCCAAGATCGGTCCCAGGGGGTTTGGGGCTACACCTTC. Amino acids: CASSQDRSQGVWGYTF.